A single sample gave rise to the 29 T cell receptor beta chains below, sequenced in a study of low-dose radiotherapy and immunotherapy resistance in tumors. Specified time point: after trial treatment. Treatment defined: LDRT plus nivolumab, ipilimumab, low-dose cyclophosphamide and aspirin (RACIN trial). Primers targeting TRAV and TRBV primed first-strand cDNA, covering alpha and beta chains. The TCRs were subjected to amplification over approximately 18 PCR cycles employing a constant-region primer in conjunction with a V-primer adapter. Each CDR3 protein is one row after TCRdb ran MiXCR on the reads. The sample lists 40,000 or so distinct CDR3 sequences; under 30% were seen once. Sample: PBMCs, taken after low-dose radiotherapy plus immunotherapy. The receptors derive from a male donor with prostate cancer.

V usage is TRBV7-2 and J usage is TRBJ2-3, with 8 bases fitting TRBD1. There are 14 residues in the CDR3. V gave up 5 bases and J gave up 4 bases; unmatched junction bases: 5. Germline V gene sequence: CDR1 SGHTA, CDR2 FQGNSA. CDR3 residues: CASSKDRVADTQYF. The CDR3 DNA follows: TGTGCCAGCAGCAAGGACAGGGTTGCAGATACGCAGTATTTT.

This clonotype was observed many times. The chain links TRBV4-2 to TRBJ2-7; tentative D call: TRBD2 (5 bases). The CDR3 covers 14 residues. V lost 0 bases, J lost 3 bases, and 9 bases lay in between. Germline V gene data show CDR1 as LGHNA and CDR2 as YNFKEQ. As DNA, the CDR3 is TGTGCCAGCAGCCAAGATAGAGGGAACTACGAGCAGTACTTC. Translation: CASSQDRGNYEQYF.

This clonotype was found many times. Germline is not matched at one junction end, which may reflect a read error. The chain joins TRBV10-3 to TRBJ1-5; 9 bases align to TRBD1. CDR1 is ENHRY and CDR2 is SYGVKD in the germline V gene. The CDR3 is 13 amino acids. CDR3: CAISEQGAQPQHF. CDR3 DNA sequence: TGTGCCATCAGTGAACAGGGGGCTCAGCCCCAGCATTTC.

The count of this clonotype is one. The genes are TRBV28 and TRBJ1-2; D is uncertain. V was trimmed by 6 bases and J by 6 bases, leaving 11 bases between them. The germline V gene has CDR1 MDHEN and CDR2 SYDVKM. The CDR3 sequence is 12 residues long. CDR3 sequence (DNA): TGTGCCAGCAGGGACCCGGCGGATGGCTACACCTTC. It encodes CASRDPADGYTF.

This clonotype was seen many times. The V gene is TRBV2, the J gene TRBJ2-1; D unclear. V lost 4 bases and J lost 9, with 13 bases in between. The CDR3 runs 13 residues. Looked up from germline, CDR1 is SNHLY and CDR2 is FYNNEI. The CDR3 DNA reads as TGTGCCAGCAGTGCCGCCAGATGGTCTGAGCAGTTCTTC. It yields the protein CASSAARWSEQFF.

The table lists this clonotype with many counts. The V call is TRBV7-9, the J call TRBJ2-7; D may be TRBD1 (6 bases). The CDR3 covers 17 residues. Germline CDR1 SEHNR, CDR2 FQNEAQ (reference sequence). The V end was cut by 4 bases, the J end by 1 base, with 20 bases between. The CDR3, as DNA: TGTGCCAGCAGCTCTACTGACCGGGACACCTTATCCTACGAGCAGTACTTC. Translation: CASSSTDRDTLSYEQYF.

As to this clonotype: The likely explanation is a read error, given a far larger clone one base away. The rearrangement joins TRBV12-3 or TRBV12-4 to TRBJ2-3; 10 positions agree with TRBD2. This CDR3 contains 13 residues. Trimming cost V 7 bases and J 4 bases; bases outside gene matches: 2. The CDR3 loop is CASTSGRSDTQYF. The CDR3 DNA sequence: TGTGCCAGCACTAGCGGGAGATCAGATACGCAGTATTTT.

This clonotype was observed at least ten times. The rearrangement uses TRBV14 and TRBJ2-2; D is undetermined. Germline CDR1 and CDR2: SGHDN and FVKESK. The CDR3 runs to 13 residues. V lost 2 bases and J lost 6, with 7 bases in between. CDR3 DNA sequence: TGTGCCAGCAGCCAAAAAATGTCCGGGGAGCTGTTTTTT. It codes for CASSQKMSGELFF.

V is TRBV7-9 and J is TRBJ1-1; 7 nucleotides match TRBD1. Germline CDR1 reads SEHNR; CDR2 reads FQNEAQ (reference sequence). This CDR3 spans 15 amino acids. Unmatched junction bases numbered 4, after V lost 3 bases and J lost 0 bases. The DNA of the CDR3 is TGTGCCAGCAGCTTGGGACAGCTCATGAACACTGAAGCTTTCTTT. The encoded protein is CASSLGQLMNTEAFF.

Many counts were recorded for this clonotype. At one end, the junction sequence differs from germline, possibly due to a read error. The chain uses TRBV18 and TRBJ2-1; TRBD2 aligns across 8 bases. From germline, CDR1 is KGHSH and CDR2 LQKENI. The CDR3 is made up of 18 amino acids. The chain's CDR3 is CASSPLFSGAGTYNEQFF. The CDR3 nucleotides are TGTGCCAGCTCTCCACTATTTAGCGGGGCAGGGACCTACAATGAGCAGTTCTTC.

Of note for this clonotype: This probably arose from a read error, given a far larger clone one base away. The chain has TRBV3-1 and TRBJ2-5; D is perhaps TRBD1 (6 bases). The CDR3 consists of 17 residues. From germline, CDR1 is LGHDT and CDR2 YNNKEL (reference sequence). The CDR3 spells CASSQPDGRGGRGTQYF. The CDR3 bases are TGCGCCAGCAGCCAACCCGACGGCAGGGGCGGAAGAGGGACCCAGTACTTC.

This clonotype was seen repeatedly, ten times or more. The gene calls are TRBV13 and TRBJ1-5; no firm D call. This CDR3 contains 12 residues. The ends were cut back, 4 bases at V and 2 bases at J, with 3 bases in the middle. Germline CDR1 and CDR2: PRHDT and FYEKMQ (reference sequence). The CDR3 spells CASSSGNQPQHF. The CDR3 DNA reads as TGTGCCAGCAGCTCCGGCAATCAGCCCCAGCATTTT.

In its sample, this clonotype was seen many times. DNA of the CDR3: TGTGCCAGCAGAGGGGGACCGGGCCCTGAAGGGACCCAGTACTTC. Translating gives CASRGGPGPEGTQYF. The gene calls are TRBV5-4 and TRBJ2-5, with a weak D call TRBD1 (6 bases). Germline V CDR1 and CDR2: SGHNT, YYREEE (reference sequence). CDR3 size: 15 residues. V gave up 5 bases and J gave up 7 bases, with 21 bases separating them. The entire variable domain, with the rest obtained from reference TRBV5-4 and TRBJ2-5, is as follows: ETGVTQSPTHLIKTRGQQVTLRCSSQSGHNTVSWYQQALGQGPQFIFQYYREEENGRGNFPPRFSGLQFPNYSSELNVNALELDDSALYLCASRGGPGPEGTQYFGPGTRLLVL.

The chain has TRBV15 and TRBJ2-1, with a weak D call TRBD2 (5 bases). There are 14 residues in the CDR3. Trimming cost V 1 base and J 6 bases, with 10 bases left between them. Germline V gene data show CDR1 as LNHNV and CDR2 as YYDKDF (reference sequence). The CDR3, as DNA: TGTGCCACCAGCAGAGCAGGACTCCTCAATGAGCAGTTCTTC. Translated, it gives CATSRAGLLNEQFF.

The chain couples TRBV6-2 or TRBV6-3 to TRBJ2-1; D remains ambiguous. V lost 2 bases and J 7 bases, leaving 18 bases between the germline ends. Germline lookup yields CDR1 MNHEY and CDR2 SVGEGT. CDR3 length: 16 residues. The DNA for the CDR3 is TGTGCCAGCAGTTACGGTGGGGTGGCGGCCCTGAATGAGCAGTTCTTC. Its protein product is CASSYGGVAALNEQFF.

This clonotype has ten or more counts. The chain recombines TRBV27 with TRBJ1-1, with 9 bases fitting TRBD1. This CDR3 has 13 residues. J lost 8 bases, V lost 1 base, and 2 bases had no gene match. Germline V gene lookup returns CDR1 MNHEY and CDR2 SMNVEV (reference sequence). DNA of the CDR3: TGTGCCAGCAGTTTATGGGGGACAGGGGAAGCTTTCTTT. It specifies CASSLWGTGEAFF.

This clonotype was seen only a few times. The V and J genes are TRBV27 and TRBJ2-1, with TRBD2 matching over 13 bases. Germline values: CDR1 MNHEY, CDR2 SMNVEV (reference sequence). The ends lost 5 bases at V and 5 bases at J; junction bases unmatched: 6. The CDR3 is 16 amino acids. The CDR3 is CASSMRTSGGNNEQFF. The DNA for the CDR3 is TGTGCCAGCAGTATGCGGACTAGCGGGGGAAACAATGAGCAGTTCTTC.

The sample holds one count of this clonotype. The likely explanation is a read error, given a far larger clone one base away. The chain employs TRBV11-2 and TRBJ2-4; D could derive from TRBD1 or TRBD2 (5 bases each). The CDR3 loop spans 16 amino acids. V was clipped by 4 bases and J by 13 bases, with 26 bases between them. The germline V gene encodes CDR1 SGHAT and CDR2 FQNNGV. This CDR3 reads CASSYLSRGPYNEQYF. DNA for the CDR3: TGTGCCAGCAGCTACCTCTCCCGGGGACCCTACAATGAGCAGTACTTC.

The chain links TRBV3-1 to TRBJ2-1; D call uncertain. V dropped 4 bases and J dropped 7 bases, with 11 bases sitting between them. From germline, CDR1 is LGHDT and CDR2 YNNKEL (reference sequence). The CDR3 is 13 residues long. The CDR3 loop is CASSRQAVNEQFF. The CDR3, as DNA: TGTGCCAGCAGCCGACAAGCTGTGAATGAGCAGTTCTTC.

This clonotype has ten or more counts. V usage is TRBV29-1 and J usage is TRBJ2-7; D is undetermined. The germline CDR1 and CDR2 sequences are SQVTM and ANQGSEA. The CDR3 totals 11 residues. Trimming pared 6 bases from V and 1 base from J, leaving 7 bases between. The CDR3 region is CSVVLSYEQYF. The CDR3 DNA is TGCAGCGTCGTTTTGTCCTACGAGCAGTACTTC.

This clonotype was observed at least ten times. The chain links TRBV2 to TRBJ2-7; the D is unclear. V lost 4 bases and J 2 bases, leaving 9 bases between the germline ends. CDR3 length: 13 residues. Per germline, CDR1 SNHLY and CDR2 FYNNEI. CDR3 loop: CASSVTATYEQYF. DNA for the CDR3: TGTGCCAGCAGTGTGACCGCAACCTACGAGCAGTACTTC.

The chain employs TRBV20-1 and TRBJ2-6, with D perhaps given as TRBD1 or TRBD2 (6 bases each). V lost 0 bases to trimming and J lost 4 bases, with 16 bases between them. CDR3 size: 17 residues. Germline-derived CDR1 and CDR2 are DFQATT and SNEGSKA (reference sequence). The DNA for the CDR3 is TGCAGTGCTAGAGACCACCTGGGGGGCCTCGGGGCCAACGTCCTGACTTTC. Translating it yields CSARDHLGGLGANVLTF.

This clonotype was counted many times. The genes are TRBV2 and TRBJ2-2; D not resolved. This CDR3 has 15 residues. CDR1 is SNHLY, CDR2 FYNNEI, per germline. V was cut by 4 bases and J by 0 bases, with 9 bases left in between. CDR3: CASSGVQANTGELFF. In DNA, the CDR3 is TGTGCCAGCAGTGGGGTCCAGGCGAACACCGGGGAGCTGTTTTTT. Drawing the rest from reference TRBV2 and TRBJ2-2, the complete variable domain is EPEVTQTPSHQVTQMGQEVILRCVPISNHLYFYWYRQILGQKVEFLVSFYNNEISEKSEIFDDQFSVERPDGSNFTLKIRSTKLEDSAMYFCASSGVQANTGELFFGEGSRLTVL.

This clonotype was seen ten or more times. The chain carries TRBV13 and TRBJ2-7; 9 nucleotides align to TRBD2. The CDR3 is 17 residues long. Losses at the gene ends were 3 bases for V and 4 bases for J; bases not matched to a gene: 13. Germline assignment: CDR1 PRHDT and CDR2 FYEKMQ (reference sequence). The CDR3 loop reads CASSFNRPAGGNYEQYF. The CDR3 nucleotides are TGTGCCAGCAGCTTCAATAGGCCAGCGGGGGGAAATTACGAGCAGTACTTC.

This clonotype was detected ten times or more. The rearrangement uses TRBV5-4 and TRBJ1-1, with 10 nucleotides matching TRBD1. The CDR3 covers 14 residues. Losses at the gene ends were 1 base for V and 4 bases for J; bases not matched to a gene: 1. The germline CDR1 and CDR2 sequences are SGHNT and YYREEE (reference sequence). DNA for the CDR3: TGTGCCAGCAGCTTGCGGACAGGGGGCACTGAAGCTTTCTTT. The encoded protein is CASSLRTGGTEAFF.

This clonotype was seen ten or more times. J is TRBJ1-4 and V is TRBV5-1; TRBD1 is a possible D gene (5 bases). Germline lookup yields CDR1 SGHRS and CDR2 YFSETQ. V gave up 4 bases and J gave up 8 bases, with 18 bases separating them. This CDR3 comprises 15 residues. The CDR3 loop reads CASSQTDSPGEKLFF. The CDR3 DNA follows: TGCGCCAGCAGCCAGACTGACAGCCCGGGGGAAAAACTGTTTTTT.

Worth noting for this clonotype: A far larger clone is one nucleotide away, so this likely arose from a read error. In nucleotides, the CDR3 is TGTGCCAGCAGCTTCGGACAGGGCAAAAACATTCAGTTCTTC. The encoded protein is CASSFGQGKNIQFF. This chain joins TRBV11-2 and TRBJ2-1, with 8 bases fitting TRBD1. The germline CDR1 and CDR2 sequences are SGHAT and FQNNGV. The CDR3 has 14 residues. With V trimmed by 3 bases and J by 13 bases, 11 bases remained unmatched.

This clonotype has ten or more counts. CDR3 region: CASSSLTGPSSYEQYF. CDR3 DNA sequence: TGTGCCAGCAGTTCCTTGACTGGACCGAGCTCCTACGAGCAGTACTTC. The rearrangement joins TRBV11-2 to TRBJ2-7, with no clear D. Trimming took 6 bases from V and 0 from J, leaving 18 bases between them. Germline CDR1 and CDR2: SGHAT and FQNNGV. There are 16 residues in the CDR3.

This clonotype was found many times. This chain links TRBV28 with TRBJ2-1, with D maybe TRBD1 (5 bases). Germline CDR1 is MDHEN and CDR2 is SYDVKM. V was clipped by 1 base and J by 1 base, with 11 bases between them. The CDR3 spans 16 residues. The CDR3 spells CASSLLRGGSYNEQFF. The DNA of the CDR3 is TGTGCCAGCAGTTTATTAAGGGGTGGTTCCTACAATGAGCAGTTCTTC.